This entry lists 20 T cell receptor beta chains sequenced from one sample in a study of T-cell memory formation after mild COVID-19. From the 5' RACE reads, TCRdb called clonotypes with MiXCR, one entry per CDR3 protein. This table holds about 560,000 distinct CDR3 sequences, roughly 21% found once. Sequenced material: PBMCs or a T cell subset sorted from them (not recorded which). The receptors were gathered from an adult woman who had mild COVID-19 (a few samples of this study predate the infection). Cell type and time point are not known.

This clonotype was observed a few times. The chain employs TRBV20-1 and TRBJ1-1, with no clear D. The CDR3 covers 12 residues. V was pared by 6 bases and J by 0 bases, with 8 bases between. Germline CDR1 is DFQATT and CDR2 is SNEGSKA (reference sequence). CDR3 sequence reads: CSAADMNTEAFF. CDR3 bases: TGCAGTGCGGCTGACATGAACACTGAAGCTTTCTTT.

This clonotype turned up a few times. The DNA for the CDR3 is TGTGCCAGTAGTATAGCCAGCGGGAGCTCCTACGAGCAGTACTTC. Its protein product is CASSIASGSSYEQYF. The chain joins TRBV19 to TRBJ2-7; 8 bases are a match to TRBD2. Germline-derived CDR1 and CDR2 are LNHDA and SQIVND (reference sequence). J was trimmed by 0 bases and V by 1 base; bases with no gene match: 2. There are 15 residues in the CDR3.

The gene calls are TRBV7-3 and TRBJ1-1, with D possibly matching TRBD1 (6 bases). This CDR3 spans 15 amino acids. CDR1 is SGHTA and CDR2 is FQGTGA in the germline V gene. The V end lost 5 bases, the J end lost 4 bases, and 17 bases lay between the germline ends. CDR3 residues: CASSTNRDLGTEAFF. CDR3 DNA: TGTGCCAGCAGCACGAACAGGGATTTGGGCACTGAAGCTTTCTTT.

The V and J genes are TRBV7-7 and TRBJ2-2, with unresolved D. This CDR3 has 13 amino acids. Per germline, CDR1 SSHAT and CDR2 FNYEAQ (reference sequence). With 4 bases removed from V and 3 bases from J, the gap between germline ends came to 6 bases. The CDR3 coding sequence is TGTGCCAGCAGCTCACTGGACACCGGGGAGCTGTTTTTT. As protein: CASSSLDTGELFF.

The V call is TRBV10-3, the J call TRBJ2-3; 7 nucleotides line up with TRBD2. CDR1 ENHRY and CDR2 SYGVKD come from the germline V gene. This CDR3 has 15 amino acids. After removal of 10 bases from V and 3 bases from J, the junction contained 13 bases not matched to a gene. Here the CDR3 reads CATHNPTSSTDTQYF. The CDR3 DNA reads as TGTGCCACACATAACCCGACTAGCAGTACAGATACGCAGTATTTT.

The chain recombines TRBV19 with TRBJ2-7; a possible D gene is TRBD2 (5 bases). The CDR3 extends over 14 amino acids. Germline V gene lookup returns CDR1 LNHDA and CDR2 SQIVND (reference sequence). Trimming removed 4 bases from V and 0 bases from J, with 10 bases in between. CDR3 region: CASSNSGSSYEQYF. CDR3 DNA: TGTGCCAGTAGTAACTCGGGAAGCTCCTACGAGCAGTACTTC. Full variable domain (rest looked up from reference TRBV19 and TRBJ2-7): DGGITQSPKYLFRKEGQNVTLSCEQNLNHDAMYWYRQDPGQGLRLIYYSQIVNDFQKGDIAEGYSVSREKKESFPLTVTSAQKNPTAFYLCASSNSGSSYEQYFGPGTRLTVT.

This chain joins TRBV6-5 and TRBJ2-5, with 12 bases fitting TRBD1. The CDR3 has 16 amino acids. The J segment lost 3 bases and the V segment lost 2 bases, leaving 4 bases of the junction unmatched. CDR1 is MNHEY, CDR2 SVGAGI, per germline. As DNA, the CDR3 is TGTGCCAGCAGTTACACGGGACAGGGGGCAGAAGAGACCCAGTACTTC. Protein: CASSYTGQGAEETQYF.

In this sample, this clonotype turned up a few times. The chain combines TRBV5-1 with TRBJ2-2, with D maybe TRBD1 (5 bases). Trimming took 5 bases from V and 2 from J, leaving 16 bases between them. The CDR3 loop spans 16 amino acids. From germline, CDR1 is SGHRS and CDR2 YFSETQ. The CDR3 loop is CASRPGNRENTGELFF. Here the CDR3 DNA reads TGCGCCAGCAGGCCAGGGAACAGAGAAAACACCGGGGAGCTGTTTTTT.

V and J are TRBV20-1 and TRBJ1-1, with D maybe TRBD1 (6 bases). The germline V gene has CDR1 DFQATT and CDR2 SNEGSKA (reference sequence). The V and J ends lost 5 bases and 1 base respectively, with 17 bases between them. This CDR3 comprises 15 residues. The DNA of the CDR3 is TGCAGTGCTGACACAGGGTCCAGAGGGAACACTGAAGCTTTCTTT. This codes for CSADTGSRGNTEAFF.

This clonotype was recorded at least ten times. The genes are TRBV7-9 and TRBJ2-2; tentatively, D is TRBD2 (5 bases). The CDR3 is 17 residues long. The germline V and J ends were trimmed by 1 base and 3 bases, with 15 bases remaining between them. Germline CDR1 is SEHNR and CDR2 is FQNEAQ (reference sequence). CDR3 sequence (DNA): TGTGCCAGCAGCTTAGTCTTCCCGGACTTCGACACCGGGGAGCTGTTTTTT. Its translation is CASSLVFPDFDTGELFF.

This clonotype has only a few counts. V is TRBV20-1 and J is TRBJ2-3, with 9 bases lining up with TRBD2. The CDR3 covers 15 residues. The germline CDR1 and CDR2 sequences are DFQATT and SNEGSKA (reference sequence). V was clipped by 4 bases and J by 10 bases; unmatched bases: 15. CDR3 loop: CSANQLAGARMSQYF. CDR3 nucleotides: TGCAGTGCTAACCAACTAGCGGGCGCCCGGATGTCGCAGTATTTT.

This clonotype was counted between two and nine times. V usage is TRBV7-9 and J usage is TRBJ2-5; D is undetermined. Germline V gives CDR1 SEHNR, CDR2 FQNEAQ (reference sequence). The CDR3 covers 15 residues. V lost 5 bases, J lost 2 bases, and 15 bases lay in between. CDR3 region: CASSALVGPQETQYF. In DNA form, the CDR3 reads TGTGCCAGCAGCGCCTTAGTAGGACCGCAAGAGACCCAGTACTTC.

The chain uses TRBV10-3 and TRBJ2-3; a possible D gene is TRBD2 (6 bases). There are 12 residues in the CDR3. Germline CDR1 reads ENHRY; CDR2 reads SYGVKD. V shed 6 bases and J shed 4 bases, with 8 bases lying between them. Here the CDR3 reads CAISPSADTQYF. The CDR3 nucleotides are TGTGCCATCAGCCCTAGCGCAGATACGCAGTATTTT.

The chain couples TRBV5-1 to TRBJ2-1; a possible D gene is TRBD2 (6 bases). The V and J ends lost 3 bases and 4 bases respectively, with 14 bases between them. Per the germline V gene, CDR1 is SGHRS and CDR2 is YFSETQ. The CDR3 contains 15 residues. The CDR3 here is CASSSGLYIYNEQFF. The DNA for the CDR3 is TGCGCCAGCAGCTCGGGACTTTATATTTACAATGAGCAGTTCTTC.

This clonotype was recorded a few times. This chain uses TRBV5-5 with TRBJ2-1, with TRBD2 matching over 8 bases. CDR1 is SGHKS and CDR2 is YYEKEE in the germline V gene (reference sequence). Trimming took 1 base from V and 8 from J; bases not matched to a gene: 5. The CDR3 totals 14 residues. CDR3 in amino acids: CASSLRTSRDEQFF. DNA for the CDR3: TGTGCCAGCAGCTTGCGGACTAGCCGGGATGAGCAGTTCTTC. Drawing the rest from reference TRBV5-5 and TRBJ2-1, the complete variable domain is DAGVTQSPTHLIKTRGQQVTLRCSPISGHKSVSWYQQVLGQGPQFIFQYYEKEERGRGNFPDRFSARQFPNYSSELNVNALLLGDSALYLCASSLRTSRDEQFFGPGTRLTVL.

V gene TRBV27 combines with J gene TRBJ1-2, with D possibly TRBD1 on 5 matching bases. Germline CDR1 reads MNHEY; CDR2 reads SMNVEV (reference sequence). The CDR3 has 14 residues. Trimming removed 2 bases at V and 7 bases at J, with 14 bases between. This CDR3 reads CASSLQGTGSGYTF. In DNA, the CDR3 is TGTGCCAGCAGTTTACAGGGCACCGGGAGTGGCTACACCTTC.

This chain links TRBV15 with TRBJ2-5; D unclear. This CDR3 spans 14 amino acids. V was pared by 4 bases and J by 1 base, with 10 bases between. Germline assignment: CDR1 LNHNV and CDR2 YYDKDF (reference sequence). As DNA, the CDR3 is TGTGCCACCAGCAACCCCGGGTCCCAAGAGACCCAGTACTTC. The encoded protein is CATSNPGSQETQYF. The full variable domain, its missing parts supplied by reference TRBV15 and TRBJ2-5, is DAMVIQNPRYQVTQFGKPVTLSCSQTLNHNVMYWYQQKSSQAPKLLFHYYDKDFNNEADTPDNFQSRRPNTSFCFLDIRSPGLGDTAMYLCATSNPGSQETQYFGPGTRLLVL.

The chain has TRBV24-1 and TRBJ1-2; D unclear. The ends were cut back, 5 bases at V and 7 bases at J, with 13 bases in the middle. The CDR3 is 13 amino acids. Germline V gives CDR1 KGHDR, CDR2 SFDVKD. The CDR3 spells CATSAEDMFGYTF. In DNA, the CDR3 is TGTGCCACCAGTGCCGAAGACATGTTTGGCTACACCTTC.

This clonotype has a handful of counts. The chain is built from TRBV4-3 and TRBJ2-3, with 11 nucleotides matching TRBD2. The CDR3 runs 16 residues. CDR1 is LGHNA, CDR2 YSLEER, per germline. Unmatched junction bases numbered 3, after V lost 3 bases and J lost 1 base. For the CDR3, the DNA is TGCGCCAGCAGCCAGTATAGCGGGAGGGGCACAGATACGCAGTATTTT. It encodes CASSQYSGRGTDTQYF.

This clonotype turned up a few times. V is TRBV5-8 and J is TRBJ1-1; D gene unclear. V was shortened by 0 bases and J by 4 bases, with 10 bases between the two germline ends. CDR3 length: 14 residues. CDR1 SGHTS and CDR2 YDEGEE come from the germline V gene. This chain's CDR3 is CASSLGSGLTEAFF. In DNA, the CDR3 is TGTGCCAGCAGCTTGGGGTCGGGCCTCACTGAAGCTTTCTTT.